The TCR beta chain under discussion was sequenced for a study of T cell responses to AZD1222 COVID-19 vaccine. Broader study findings: Samples come after the peak T cell response, not at day 14.

With respect to this clone: Antigen: not known.

V was clipped by 6 bases and J by 7 bases; unmatched bases: 14. The germline gives CDR1 MNHEY, CDR2 SVGEGT. The CDR3 sequence is 16 residues long. Libraries were prepared by immunoSEQ multiplex PCR; TCRdb keeps only in-frame clonotypes and omits some of them. This table holds roughly 180,000 clones, around 87% found once. The receptor comes from an adult in good health. This sample comprised peripheral blood, obtained on day 0 of MenACWY control vaccination. The V call is TRBV6-2 or TRBV6-3, the J call TRBJ2-2; 7 bases line up with TRBD1. This chain's CDR3 is CASSPRQGGMDGELFF. CDR3 sequence (DNA): TGTGCCAGCAGCCCTAGACAGGGTGGGATGGACGGGGAGCTGTTTTTT.